This TCR beta chain comes out of a study of OX40 agonist ivuxolimab in advanced cancers. The overall study: Under the entry rules, prior anti-PD-1, anti-PD-L1 or anti-CTLA-4 therapy was allowed, and roughly 43% had some. Findings and limits, study-wide: Among the lowest peripheral clonal expansion occurred in 0.1-3.0 mg/kg partial responders. Fewer expanded clones were found on average in CD4+ than in CD8+ T cells. Doses of 0.1 to 3.0 mg/kg were accompanied by clonal expansion of CD4+ and CD8+ blood T cells by week 6.

CDR3 length: 12 residues. A remark on this clone: What it binds is unknown.

Only in-frame clones appear in the TCRdb table, and some are missing; sequencing was by immunoSEQ multiplex PCR. The sample consists of around 34,000 clones, about four fifths of them appearing once. The source material was CD4+ or CD8+ T cells sorted from blood, sampled in a trial of the OX40 agonist ivuxolimab. This clonotype originated in an adult with an advanced solid tumor such as melanoma, head and neck, liver or kidney cancer. V and J are TRBV5-3 and TRBJ2-5; D possibly uses TRBD1 or TRBD2 (5 bases each). Gene TRBJ2-7 matches the end of the DNA better, so the J call may be wrong. TRBV5-3 counts as an open reading frame of uncertain function. For the CDR3, the DNA is TGTGCCAGAGGGGGTAGTTCCTACGAGCAGTACTTC. This codes for CARGGSSYEQYF.